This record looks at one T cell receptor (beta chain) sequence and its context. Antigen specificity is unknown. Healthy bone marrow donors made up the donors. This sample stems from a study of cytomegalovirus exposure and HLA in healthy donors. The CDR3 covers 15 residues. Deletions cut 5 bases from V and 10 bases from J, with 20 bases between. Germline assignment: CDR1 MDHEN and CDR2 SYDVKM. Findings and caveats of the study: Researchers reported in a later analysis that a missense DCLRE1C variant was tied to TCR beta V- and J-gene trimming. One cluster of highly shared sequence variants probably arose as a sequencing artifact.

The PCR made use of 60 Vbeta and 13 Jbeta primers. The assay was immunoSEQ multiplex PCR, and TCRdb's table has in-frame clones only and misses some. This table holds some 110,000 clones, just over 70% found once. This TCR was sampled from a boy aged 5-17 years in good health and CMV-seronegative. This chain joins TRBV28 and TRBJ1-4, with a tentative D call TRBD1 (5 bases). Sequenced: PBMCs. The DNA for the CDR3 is TGTGCCAGCAGTCGAGGGACTCTTGGAAGGGGAAAACTGTTTTTT. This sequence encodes CASSRGTLGRGKLFF.